Sequencing of this TCR beta chain was carried out in a study of cytomegalovirus exposure and HLA in healthy donors. Primers: 60 Vbeta forward and 13 Jbeta reverse. The protocol was immunoSEQ multiplex PCR, while the TCRdb copy is restricted to in-frame clones and leaves out a portion. Here the sample spans around 160,000 clones, 73% being singletons. The sequenced sample was PBMCs. The receptor comes from a woman aged 18 to 35 in good health and CMV-seronegative.

This CDR3 is CASRADRGSNEQYF. The CDR3 DNA sequence: TGTGCCAGCAGGGCAGACAGGGGAAGCAACGAGCAGTACTTC. This chain uses TRBV6-5 with TRBJ2-7; the match to TRBD1 covers 8 bases. The CDR3 is 14 residues long. With V trimmed by 6 bases and J by 5 bases, 9 bases remained unmatched. Looked up from germline, CDR1 is MNHEY and CDR2 is SVGAGI.